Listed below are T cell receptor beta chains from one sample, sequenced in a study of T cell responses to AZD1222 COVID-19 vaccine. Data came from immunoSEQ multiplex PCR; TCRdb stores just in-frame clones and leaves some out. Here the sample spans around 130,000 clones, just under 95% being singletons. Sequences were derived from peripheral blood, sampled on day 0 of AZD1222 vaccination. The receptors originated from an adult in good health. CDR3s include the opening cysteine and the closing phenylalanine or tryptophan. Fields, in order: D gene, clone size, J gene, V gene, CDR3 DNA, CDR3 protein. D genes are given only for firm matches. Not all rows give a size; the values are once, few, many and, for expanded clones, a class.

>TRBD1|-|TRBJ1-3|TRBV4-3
TGCGCCAGCAGCCACTCGACAGGGTTGGCTGGAAACACCATATATTTT
CASSHSTGLAGNTIYF
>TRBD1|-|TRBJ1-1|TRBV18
TGTGCCAGCTCCCCGGCAGGGGGCGGCTACTCCACTGAAGCTTTCTTT
CASSPAGGGYSTEAFF
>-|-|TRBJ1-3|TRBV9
TGTGCCAGCAGCGTAGGGCTTGGCTCTGGAAACACCATATATTTT
CASSVGLGSGNTIYF
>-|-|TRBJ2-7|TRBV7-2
TGTGCCAGCAGCAACCGGGACAAGTCCTACGAGCAGTACTTC
CASSNRDKSYEQYF
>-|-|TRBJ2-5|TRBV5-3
TGTGCCAGAAGCTGGGGGGAGACCCCGCGGCATAAACGGAAGGGAGAGACCCAGTACTTC
CARSWGETPRHKRKGETQYF
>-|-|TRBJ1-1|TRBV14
TGTGCCAGCAGCCAAGAGGTGGGGGGCGCGTGGACTGAAGCTTTCTTT
CASSQEVGGAWTEAFF
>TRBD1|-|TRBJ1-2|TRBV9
TGTGCCAGCAGCGAAGGACAGGGGGTTGAGGGCTACACCTTC
CASSEGQGVEGYTF
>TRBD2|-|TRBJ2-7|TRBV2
TGTGCCTACCTGGCGGGAGCCTACGAGCAGTACTTC
CAYLAGAYEQYF
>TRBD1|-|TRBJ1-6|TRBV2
TGTGCCAGCAGAGGAGACAGGGTCTCCTTTAATAATTCACCCCTCCACTTT
CASRGDRVSFNNSPLHF
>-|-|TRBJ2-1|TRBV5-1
TGCGCCAGCAGCTCGTCCGGGACAATTTACAATGAGCAGTTCTTC
CASSSSGTIYNEQFF
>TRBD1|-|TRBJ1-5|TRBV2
TGTGCCAGCAGCCGACAGGGTAGCAATCAGCCCCAGCATTTT
CASSRQGSNQPQHF
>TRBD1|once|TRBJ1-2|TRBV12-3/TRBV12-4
TGTGCCAGCAAGCGGACAGGAATTTATGGCTACACCTTC
CASKRTGIYGYTF
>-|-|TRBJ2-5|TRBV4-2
TGTGCCAGCAGCGTTGAAATTAGAGAGACCCAGTACTTC
CASSVEIRETQYF
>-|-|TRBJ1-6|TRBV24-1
TGTGCCACCAGTGCTTCGCCCAGGGGCTCACCCCTCCACTTT
CATSASPRGSPLHF
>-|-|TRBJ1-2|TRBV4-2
TGTGCCAGCAGCCAAACTGTGGGGGCAGGTGGCTACACCTTC
CASSQTVGAGGYTF
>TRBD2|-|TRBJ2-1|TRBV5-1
TGCGCCAGCAGTCGGACTAGCGGCTCCACAAGCAATGAGCAGTTCTTC
CASSRTSGSTSNEQFF